These 23 T cell receptor beta chains share one sample of origin, sequenced in a study of T cells in localized non-small cell lung cancer. The protocol was immunoSEQ multiplex PCR, while the TCRdb copy is restricted to in-frame clones and leaves out a portion. The sample contains around 1,400 clones, roughly a quarter of which appear only once. Sequenced here: normal lung tissue next to the tumor, sampled before any cancer treatment. The origin of the receptors is a woman aged 18-49 years with stage III lung adenocarcinoma.

This clone was seen only a few times. The rearrangement uses TRBV6-8 and TRBJ1-6; D call uncertain. Germline CDR1 is MNHGY and CDR2 is SAAAGT. Between the trimmed V and J ends, which lost 10 bases and 1 base, there was a span of 11 bases. The CDR3 sequence is 14 residues long. The CDR3, as DNA: TGTGCCACCCTGGCTGGGTCCTATAATTCACCCCTCCACTTT. The encoded protein is CATLAGSYNSPLHF.

Relative to its sample, this clone is large. The chain couples TRBV11-3 to TRBJ2-1, with no clear D. The V gene lost 5 bases and the J gene lost 8 bases, with 16 bases spanning the gap. The CDR3 covers 14 residues. Germline V CDR1 and CDR2: SGHNT, YENEEA. The CDR3 region has the DNA TGTGCCAGCAGCCCAGGTGGCACCCAAGATGAGCAGTTCTTC. Its translation: CASSPGGTQDEQFF.

By sample fraction, this clone is large. This chain links TRBV30 with TRBJ1-1, with 8 bases aligning to TRBD1. Trimming removed 4 bases from V and 0 bases from J; junction bases left unmatched: 4. Germline loops: CDR1 GTSNPN, CDR2 SVGIG (reference sequence). This CDR3 is built from 14 residues. The CDR3 loop is CAWNLGQVNTEAFF. The CDR3 DNA is TGTGCCTGGAACCTGGGACAGGTGAACACTGAAGCTTTCTTT. Using reference TRBV30 and TRBJ1-1 for the parts outside the CDR3, the full variable domain is SQTIHQWPATLVQPVGSPLSLECTVEGTSNPNLYWYRQAAGRGLQLLFYSVGIGQISSEVPQNLSASRPQDRQFILSSKKLLLSDSGFYLCAWNLGQVNTEAFFGQGTRLTVV.

The chain employs TRBV6-8 and TRBJ1-4; D might be TRBD1 (5 bases). Germline CDR1 is MNHGY and CDR2 is SAAAGT. This CDR3 region has 13 residues. The ends were cut back, 6 bases at V and 8 bases at J, with 13 bases in the middle. The CDR3 loop reads CASSSRDGEKLFF. As DNA, the CDR3 is TGTGCCAGCAGCTCCCGGGACGGAGAAAAACTGTTTTTT.

This clone was seen more than once but under ten times. This CDR3 is CAWSVGQGNSPLHF. The CDR3 nucleotides read TGTGCCTGGAGTGTTGGACAGGGCAATTCACCCCTCCACTTT. The V gene is TRBV30, the J gene TRBJ1-6, with 8 bases aligning to TRBD1. The germline V gene has CDR1 GTSNPN and CDR2 SVGIG (reference sequence). CDR3 length equals 14 residues. The junction had 2 bases not matched to a gene; V was cut back by 0 bases and J by 7 bases.

This clone is classed as medium-sized. The chain joins TRBV11-3 to TRBJ2-7; 8 positions match TRBD1. Germline CDR1 reads SGHNT; CDR2 reads YENEEA. V dropped 6 bases and J dropped 5; count of bases not matched to a gene: 9. The CDR3 spans 14 residues. Here the CDR3 DNA reads TGTGCCAGCAGGGAGGGCCAGGGGGCAAACGAGCAGTACTTC. This translates into CASREGQGANEQYF. The whole variable domain, remainder taken from reference TRBV11-3 and TRBJ2-7, is EAGVVQSPRYKIIEKKQPVAFWCNPISGHNTLYWYLQNLGQGPELLIRYENEEAVDDSQLPKDRFSAERLKGVDSTLKIQPAELGDSAVYLCASREGQGANEQYFGPGTRLTVT.

V and J are TRBV18 and TRBJ1-1, with a weak D call TRBD1 (6 bases). V gave up 4 bases and J gave up 11 bases, with 17 bases separating them. The CDR3 consists of 13 residues. CDR1 and CDR2 (germline): KGHSH, LQKENI. The CDR3 DNA sequence: TGTGCCAGCTCACGCGAGACAGGTGAGATTGCTTTCTTT. This encodes CASSRETGEIAFF.

V and J are TRBV15 and TRBJ1-2, with TRBD1 as a possible D gene (5 bases). Germline-derived CDR1 and CDR2 are LNHNV and YYDKDF (reference sequence). The CDR3 is made up of 14 amino acids. Trimming took 1 base from V and 6 from J, leaving 12 bases between them. In nucleotides, the CDR3 is TGTGCCACCAGCAGAGTTGGGGGTCTAGATGGCTACACCTTC. Its translation is CATSRVGGLDGYTF.

This clone counts as medium-sized. The rearrangement uses TRBV11-3 and TRBJ2-3; D is uncertain. The V end was cut by 5 bases, the J end by 1 base, with 16 bases between. The length of the CDR3 is 16 residues. CDR1 is SGHNT, CDR2 YENEEA, per germline. CDR3 sequence reads: CASSLYGGDGTDTQYF. CDR3 nucleotides: TGTGCCAGCAGCCTATACGGCGGCGACGGCACAGATACGCAGTATTTT.

The chain recombines TRBV11-3 with TRBJ2-1; D possibly corresponds to TRBD1 (6 bases). Germline values: CDR1 SGHNT, CDR2 YENEEA. The CDR3 is 14 residues long. V was shortened by 3 bases and J by 4 bases, with 10 bases between the two germline ends. DNA of the CDR3: TGTGCCAGCAGCTTCGGGACACTTTACAATGAGCAGTTCTTC. Encoded protein: CASSFGTLYNEQFF.

The DNA of the CDR3 is TGTGCCACCAGCAGCCCCCCGGGACAGGTAGATTCACCCCTCCACTTT. This translates into CATSSPPGQVDSPLHF. V is TRBV15 and J is TRBJ1-6, with 8 bases identical to TRBD1. The junction had 9 bases not matched to a gene; V was cut back by 3 bases and J by 8 bases. Germline V gene data show CDR1 as LNHNV and CDR2 as YYDKDF (reference sequence). CDR3 size: 16 residues.

This chain joins TRBV29-1 and TRBJ1-1, with D perhaps TRBD1 (6 bases). The CDR3 loop spans 13 amino acids. V was cut by 5 bases and J by 1 base, with 11 bases left in between. Germline lookup yields CDR1 SQVTM and CDR2 ANQGSEA. CDR3 bases: TGCAGCGTTATGGGACAATCGAACACTGAAGCTTTCTTT. Amino acid sequence: CSVMGQSNTEAFF.

This chain joins TRBV6-7 and TRBJ2-7; the match to TRBD1 covers 10 bases. TRBV6-7 belongs to the ORF category, with a function that is uncertain. The CDR3 has 16 residues. The J segment lost 5 bases and the V segment lost 4 bases, leaving 11 bases of the junction unmatched. CDR3 amino acids: CASSWKPGQGDHEQYF. The CDR3 DNA reads as TGTGCCAGCAGTTGGAAGCCTGGACAGGGGGACCACGAGCAGTACTTC.

V gene TRBV30 combines with J gene TRBJ2-7; TRBD2 might be the D (6 bases). CDR1 is GTSNPN, CDR2 SVGIG, per germline (reference sequence). With 0 bases removed from V and 6 bases from J, the gap between germline ends came to 9 bases. This CDR3 is 12 amino acids long. The CDR3 here is CAWSVSGSEQYF. CDR3 coding DNA: TGTGCCTGGAGTGTAAGCGGGTCCGAGCAGTACTTC.

The chain has TRBV29-1 and TRBJ1-1; 8 bases are shared with TRBD1. The CDR3 contains 13 residues. CDR1 and CDR2 from the germline V gene are SQVTM and ANQGSEA. V lost 7 bases to trimming and J lost 10 bases; unmatched junction nucleotides: 14. CDR3 amino acids: CSDMTGAGLGAFF. Here the CDR3 DNA reads TGCAGCGATATGACAGGGGCTGGGTTGGGAGCTTTCTTT.

This rearrangement joins TRBV19 to TRBJ2-2; D might be TRBD2 (6 bases). The V end lost 4 bases, the J end lost 6 bases, and 9 bases lay between the germline ends. Per germline, CDR1 LNHDA and CDR2 SQIVND (reference sequence). The CDR3 has 13 residues. In DNA, the CDR3 is TGTGCCAGTAGTACGACTAGTTCCGGGGAGCTGTTTTTT. Amino acid sequence: CASSTTSSGELFF.

This clone showed up just a few times. The rearrangement joins TRBV5-1 to TRBJ1-1; maybe TRBD1 (5 bases). The germline CDR1 and CDR2 sequences are SGHRS and YFSETQ. V was clipped by 4 bases and J by 3 bases, with 19 bases between them. The CDR3 contains 16 residues. CDR3 sequence reads: CASSARHRDGDTEAFF. The CDR3 DNA follows: TGCGCCAGCAGCGCCCGCCACCGGGACGGGGACACTGAAGCTTTCTTT.

The chain carries TRBV23-1 and TRBJ1-4; no clear D. TRBV23-1 is an ORF, with its function uncertain. This CDR3 is built from 13 residues. The V end lost 6 bases, the J end lost 5 bases, and 10 bases lay between the germline ends. The CDR3 sequence is CASSLDLNEKLFF. CDR3 DNA: TGCGCCAGCAGCTTGGACTTGAATGAAAAACTGTTTTTT.

This sequence joins TRBV18 and TRBJ2-3, with D tentatively TRBD2 (6 bases). The length of the CDR3 is 15 residues. The V gene lost 4 bases and the J gene lost 3 bases, with 14 bases spanning the gap. Germline CDR1 reads KGHSH; CDR2 reads LQKENI. CDR3 amino acids: CASSQGGEATDTQYF. The CDR3 DNA reads as TGTGCCAGCTCACAAGGCGGGGAAGCGACAGATACGCAGTATTTT.

This rearrangement joins TRBV30 to TRBJ1-6; possible D gene TRBD1, 5 bases. The CDR3 length is 13 residues. Germline V lookup: CDR1 GTSNPN, CDR2 SVGIG (reference sequence). The ends were cut back, 3 bases at V and 9 bases at J, with 12 bases in the middle. CDR3 bases: TGTGCCTGGAGGGTCCCAGGGACTTCACCCCTCCACTTT. Amino acid sequence: CAWRVPGTSPLHF. The entire variable domain, with the rest obtained from reference TRBV30 and TRBJ1-6, is as follows: SQTIHQWPATLVQPVGSPLSLECTVEGTSNPNLYWYRQAAGRGLQLLFYSVGIGQISSEVPQNLSASRPQDRQFILSSKKLLLSDSGFYLCAWRVPGTSPLHFGNGTRLTVT.

In its sample, this clone is medium-sized. The genes are TRBV6-8 and TRBJ1-5; D is unresolved. V was shortened by 5 bases and J by 6 bases, with 17 bases between the two germline ends. CDR3 size: 15 residues. The germline V gene encodes CDR1 MNHGY and CDR2 SAAAGT. The DNA for the CDR3 is TGTGCCAGCAGTGACGGAGAAGAGGGTGGTCAGCCCCAGCATTTT. Its translation: CASSDGEEGGQPQHF.

This clone is labeled medium-sized. The chain links TRBV6-8 to TRBJ2-6; TRBD1 is a possible D gene (6 bases). This CDR3 has 16 residues. The germline CDR1 and CDR2 sequences are MNHGY and SAAAGT. V shed 5 bases and J shed 2 bases, with 13 bases lying between them. CDR3 sequence: CASSALTGTGANVLTF. DNA of the CDR3: TGTGCCAGCAGTGCCCTAACAGGGACTGGGGCCAACGTCCTGACTTTC.

This clone was observed a handful of times. The chain uses TRBV6-8 and TRBJ1-4; no clear D gene. With 4 bases removed from V and 7 bases from J, the gap between germline ends came to 16 bases. This CDR3 has 15 amino acids. Germline V gives CDR1 MNHGY, CDR2 SAAAGT. As DNA, the CDR3 is TGTGCCAGCAGTTCCTCGCGGGGTCAAAGTGAAAAACTGTTTTTT. This codes for CASSSSRGQSEKLFF.